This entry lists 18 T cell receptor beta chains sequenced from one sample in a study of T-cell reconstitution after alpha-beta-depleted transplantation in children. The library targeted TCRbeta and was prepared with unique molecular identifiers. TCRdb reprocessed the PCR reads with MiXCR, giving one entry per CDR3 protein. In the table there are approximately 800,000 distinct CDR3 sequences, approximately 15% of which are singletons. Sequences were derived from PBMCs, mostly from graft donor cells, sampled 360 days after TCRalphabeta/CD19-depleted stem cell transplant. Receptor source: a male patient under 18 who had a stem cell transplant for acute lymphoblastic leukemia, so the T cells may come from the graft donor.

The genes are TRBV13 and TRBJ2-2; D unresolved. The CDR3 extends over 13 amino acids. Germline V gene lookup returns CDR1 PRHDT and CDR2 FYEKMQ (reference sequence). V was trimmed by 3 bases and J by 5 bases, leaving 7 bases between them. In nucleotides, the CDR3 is TGTGCCAGCAGCTTTCGCCGAACCGGGGAGCTGTTTTTT. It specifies CASSFRRTGELFF.

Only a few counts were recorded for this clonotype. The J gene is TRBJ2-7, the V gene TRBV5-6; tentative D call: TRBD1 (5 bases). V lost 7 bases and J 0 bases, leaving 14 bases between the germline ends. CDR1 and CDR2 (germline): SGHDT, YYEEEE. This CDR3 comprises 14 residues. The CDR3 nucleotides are TGTGCCAGCCAAGACAGACTTTCCTCCTACGAGCAGTACTTC. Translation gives CASQDRLSSYEQYF. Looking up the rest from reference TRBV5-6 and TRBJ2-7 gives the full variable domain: DAGVTQSPTHLIKTRGQQVTLRCSPKSGHDTVSWYQQALGQGPQFIFQYYEEEERQRGNFPDRFSGHQFPNYSSELNVNALLLGDSALYLCASQDRLSSYEQYFGPGTRLTVT.

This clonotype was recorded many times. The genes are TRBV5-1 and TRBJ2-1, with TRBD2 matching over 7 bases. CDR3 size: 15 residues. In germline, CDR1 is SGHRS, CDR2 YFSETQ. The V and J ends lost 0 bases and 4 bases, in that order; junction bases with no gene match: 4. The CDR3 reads CASSLDGGRYNEQFF. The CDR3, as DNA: TGCGCCAGCAGCTTGGATGGCGGGAGATACAATGAGCAGTTCTTC.

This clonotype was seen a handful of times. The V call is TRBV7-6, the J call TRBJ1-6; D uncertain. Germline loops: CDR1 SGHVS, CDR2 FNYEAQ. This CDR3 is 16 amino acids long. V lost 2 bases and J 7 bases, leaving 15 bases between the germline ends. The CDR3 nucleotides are TGTGCCAGCAGCTTACGATTAGGGTCCGGAAATTCACCCCTCCACTTT. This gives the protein CASSLRLGSGNSPLHF.

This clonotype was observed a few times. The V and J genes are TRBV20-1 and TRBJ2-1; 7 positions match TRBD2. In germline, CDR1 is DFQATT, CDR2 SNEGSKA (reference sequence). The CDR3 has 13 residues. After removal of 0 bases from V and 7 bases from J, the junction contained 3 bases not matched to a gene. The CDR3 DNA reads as TGCAGTGCTAGAGATGGGCGGGAGAATGAGCAGTTCTTC. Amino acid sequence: CSARDGRENEQFF.

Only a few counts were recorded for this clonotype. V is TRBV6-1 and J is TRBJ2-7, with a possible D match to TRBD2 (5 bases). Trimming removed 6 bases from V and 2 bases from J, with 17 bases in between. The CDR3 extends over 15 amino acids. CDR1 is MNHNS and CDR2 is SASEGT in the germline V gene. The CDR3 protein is CASRNGMAPTYEQYF. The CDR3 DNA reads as TGTGCCAGCAGAAACGGGATGGCCCCCACCTACGAGCAGTACTTC.

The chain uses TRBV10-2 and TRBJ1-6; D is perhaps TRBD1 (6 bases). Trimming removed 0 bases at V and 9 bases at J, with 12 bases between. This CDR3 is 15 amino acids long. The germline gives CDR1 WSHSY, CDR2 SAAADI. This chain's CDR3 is CASSESWTDGSPLHF. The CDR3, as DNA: TGCGCCAGCAGTGAGTCCTGGACAGATGGTTCACCCCTCCACTTT.

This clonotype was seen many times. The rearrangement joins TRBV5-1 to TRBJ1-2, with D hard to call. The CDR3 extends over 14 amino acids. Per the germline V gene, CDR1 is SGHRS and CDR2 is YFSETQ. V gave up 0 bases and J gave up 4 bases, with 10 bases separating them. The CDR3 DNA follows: TGCGCCAGCAGCTTGGTACCGGTCTCCTATGGCTACACCTTC. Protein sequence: CASSLVPVSYGYTF.

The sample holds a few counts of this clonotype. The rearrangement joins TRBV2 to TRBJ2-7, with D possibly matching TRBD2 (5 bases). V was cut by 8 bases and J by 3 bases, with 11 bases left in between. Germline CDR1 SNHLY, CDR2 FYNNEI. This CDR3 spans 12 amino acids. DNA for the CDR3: TGTGCCAGCGGGAGTATCTTCTACGAGCAGTACTTC. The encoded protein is CASGSIFYEQYF. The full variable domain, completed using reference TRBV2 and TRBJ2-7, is EPEVTQTPSHQVTQMGQEVILRCVPISNHLYFYWYRQILGQKVEFLVSFYNNEISEKSEIFDDQFSVERPDGSNFTLKIRSTKLEDSAMYFCASGSIFYEQYFGPGTRLTVT.

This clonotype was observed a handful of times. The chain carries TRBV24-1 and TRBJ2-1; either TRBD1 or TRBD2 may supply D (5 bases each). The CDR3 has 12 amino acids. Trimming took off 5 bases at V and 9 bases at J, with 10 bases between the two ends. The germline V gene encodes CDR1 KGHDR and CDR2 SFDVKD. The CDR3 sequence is CATSVKGSEQFF. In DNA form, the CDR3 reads TGTGCCACCAGTGTAAAGGGGAGTGAGCAGTTCTTC.

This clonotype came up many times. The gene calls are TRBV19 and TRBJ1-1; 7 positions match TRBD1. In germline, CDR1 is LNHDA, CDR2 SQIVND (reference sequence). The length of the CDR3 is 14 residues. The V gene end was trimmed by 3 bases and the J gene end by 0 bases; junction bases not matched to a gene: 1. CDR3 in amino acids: CASSIRGLNTEAFF. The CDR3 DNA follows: TGTGCCAGTAGTATTAGGGGGCTGAACACTGAAGCTTTCTTT.

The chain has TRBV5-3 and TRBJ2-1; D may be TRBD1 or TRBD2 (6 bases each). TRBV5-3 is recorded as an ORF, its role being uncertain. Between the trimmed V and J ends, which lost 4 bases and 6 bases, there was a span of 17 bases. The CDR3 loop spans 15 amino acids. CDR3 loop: CARSQTGRGANEQFF. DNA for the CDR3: TGTGCCAGAAGCCAGACTGGAAGGGGGGCCAATGAGCAGTTCTTC.

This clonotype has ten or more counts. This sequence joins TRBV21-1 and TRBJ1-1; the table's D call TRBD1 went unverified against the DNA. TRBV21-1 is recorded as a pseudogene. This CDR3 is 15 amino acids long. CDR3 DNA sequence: TGTGCCAGCAGCCCGGAAGGGGTCCTAAACACTGAAGCTTTCTTT. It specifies CASSPEGVLNTEAFF.

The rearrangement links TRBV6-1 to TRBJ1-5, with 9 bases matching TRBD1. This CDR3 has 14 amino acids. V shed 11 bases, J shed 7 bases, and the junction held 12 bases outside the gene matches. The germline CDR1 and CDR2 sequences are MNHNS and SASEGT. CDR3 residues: CAAAGQGGRQPQHF. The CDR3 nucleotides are TGTGCCGCCGCGGGACAGGGAGGAAGGCAGCCCCAGCATTTT.

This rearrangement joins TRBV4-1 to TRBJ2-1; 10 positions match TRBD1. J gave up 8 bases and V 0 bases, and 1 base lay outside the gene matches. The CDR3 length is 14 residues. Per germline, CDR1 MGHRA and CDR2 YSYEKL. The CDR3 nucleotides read TGCGCCAGCAGCCAAGACGGGACAGGGGATGAGCAGTTCTTC. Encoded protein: CASSQDGTGDEQFF.

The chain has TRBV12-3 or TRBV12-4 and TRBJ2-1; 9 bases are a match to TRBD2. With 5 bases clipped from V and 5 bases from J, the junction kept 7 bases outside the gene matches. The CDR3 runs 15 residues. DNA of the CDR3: TGTGCCAGCAGTCGTAGCGGGAGCGGCAACAATGAGCAGTTCTTC. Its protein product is CASSRSGSGNNEQFF.

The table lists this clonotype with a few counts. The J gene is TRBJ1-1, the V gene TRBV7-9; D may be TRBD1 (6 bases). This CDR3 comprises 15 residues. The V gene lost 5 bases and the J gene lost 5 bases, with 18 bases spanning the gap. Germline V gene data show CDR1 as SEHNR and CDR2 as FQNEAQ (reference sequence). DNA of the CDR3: TGTGCCAGCAGCCTCGGCCAGGGGCGAAGAACTGAAGCTTTCTTT. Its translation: CASSLGQGRRTEAFF.

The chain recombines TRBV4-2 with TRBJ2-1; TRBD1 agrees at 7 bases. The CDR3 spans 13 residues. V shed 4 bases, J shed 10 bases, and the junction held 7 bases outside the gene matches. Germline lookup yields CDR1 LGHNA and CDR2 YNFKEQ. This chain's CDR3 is CASSRPTGDEQFF. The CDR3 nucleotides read TGTGCCAGCAGCCGACCAACAGGGGACGAGCAGTTCTTC.